This T cell receptor beta chain is from a study of long-term antiretroviral therapy in people with HIV. With survey level as its setting, the immunoSEQ assay was v3.0. TCRdb's table, derived via immunoSEQ multiplex PCR, lists solely in-frame clones and lacks some. The table includes tens of thousands of clones, 85% to 90% detected once. This clone has a single count. V lost 4 bases, J lost 4 bases, and 7 bases stayed unmatched. This CDR3 contains 14 residues. CDR1 is SGHRS, CDR2 YFSETQ, per germline. The starting material was unsorted PBMCs, obtained roughly 2.6 years after starting antiretroviral therapy. The chain is built from TRBV5-1 and TRBJ1-1; TRBD1 matches at 7 bases. This TCR was recovered from a middle-aged man with HIV. CDR3 DNA sequence: TGCGCCAGCAGCCCTGGACAGGTGGGCACTGAAGCTTTCTTT. This translates into CASSPGQVGTEAFF. The full variable domain, with the rest looked up from reference TRBV5-1 and TRBJ1-1, is KAGVTQTPRYLIKTRGQQVTLSCSPISGHRSVSWYQQTPGQGLQFLFEYFSETQRNKGNFPGRFSGRQFSNSRSEMNVSTLELGDSALYLCASSPGQVGTEAFFGQGTRLTVV.